Listed here are 8 T cell receptor beta chains from one sample, sequenced in a study of cytomegalovirus exposure and HLA in healthy donors. A multiplex PCR was run with 60 Vbeta primers and 13 Jbeta primers. Repertoires were generated with immunoSEQ multiplex PCR, while TCRdb's copy carries only in-frame clones and drops some. This sample has 150,000 or so clones, with roughly 79% found just once. Sequencing was performed on PBMCs. Source of these receptors: a middle-aged woman in good health and CMV-seronegative.

V and J are TRBV7-9 and TRBJ2-1; 12 bases fit TRBD2. CDR1 and CDR2 from the germline V gene are SEHNR and FQNEAQ (reference sequence). The CDR3 is 16 amino acids. Unmatched junction bases numbered 3, after V lost 3 bases and J lost 3 bases. Written as DNA, the CDR3 is TGTGCCAGCAGCTTCTCGACTAGCGGGAGCTACAATGAGCAGTTCTTC. This encodes CASSFSTSGSYNEQFF.

The genes are TRBV29-1 and TRBJ2-1, with 9 positions matching TRBD1. Germline trimming cut 0 bases from V and 10 bases from J; bases unmatched to any gene: 13. CDR3 length: 16 amino acids. Germline V gives CDR1 SQVTM, CDR2 ANQGSEA. DNA for the CDR3: TGCAGCGTTGAAGATAGATTCGGGACAGGGTTGGGGGAGCAGTTCTTC. Its translation: CSVEDRFGTGLGEQFF.

The chain employs TRBV28 and TRBJ2-7; 8 positions match TRBD2. CDR1 and CDR2 (germline): MDHEN, SYDVKM. With 2 bases clipped from V and 2 bases from J, the junction kept 2 bases outside the gene matches. The CDR3 consists of 14 residues. This CDR3 reads CASSLIGRAYEQYF. CDR3 in DNA: TGTGCCAGCAGTTTAATCGGGAGGGCCTACGAGCAGTACTTC.

The V gene is TRBV27, the J gene TRBJ1-5, with D uncertain. Between the trimmed V and J ends, which lost 0 bases and 6 bases, there was a span of 12 bases. Germline V CDR1 and CDR2: MNHEY, SMNVEV (reference sequence). This CDR3 has 15 amino acids. CDR3 residues: CASSLSAAAIQPQHF. The DNA for the CDR3 is TGTGCCAGCAGTTTATCGGCGGCAGCCATTCAGCCCCAGCATTTT.

The chain carries TRBV7-3 and TRBJ2-3, with 10 bases matching TRBD2. There are 15 residues in the CDR3. Germline V gene data show CDR1 as SGHTA and CDR2 as FQGTGA. Trimming took 5 bases from V and 3 from J; bases not matched to a gene: 5. For the CDR3, the DNA is TGTGCCAGCAGCGCCGGGACTAGCGAAACAGATACGCAGTATTTT. It codes for CASSAGTSETDTQYF.

This clone appeared a few times. This sequence joins TRBV5-8 and TRBJ2-6, with 7 bases matching TRBD1. Germline trimming cut 3 bases from V and 0 bases from J; bases unmatched to any gene: 6. The CDR3 totals 17 residues. The V gene's germline CDR1 is SGHTS and CDR2 YDEGEE. The CDR3 sequence: CASSWSGQSSGANVLTF. CDR3 nucleotide sequence: TGTGCCAGCAGCTGGTCGGGACAGAGCTCTGGGGCCAACGTCCTGACTTTC.

The chain joins TRBV27 to TRBJ1-1, with D possibly matching TRBD1 (5 bases). V gave up 2 bases and J gave up 10 bases, with 14 bases separating them. Germline V gene lookup returns CDR1 MNHEY and CDR2 SMNVEV (reference sequence). The CDR3 totals 13 residues. DNA for the CDR3: TGTGCCAGCAGTTTAGGCGGGGGTTTAAGAGCTTTCTTT. Translated: CASSLGGGLRAFF.

This chain links TRBV6-1 with TRBJ2-7; D remains unclear. Germline CDR1 is MNHNS and CDR2 is SASEGT. This CDR3 region has 16 residues. The V end lost 2 bases, the J end lost 5 bases, and 19 bases lay between the germline ends. Here the CDR3 DNA reads TGTGCCAGCAGTGAAAGGCTGCTAACCGGAGATAACGAGCAGTACTTC. Translation gives CASSERLLTGDNEQYF.